Listed here are 32 T cell receptor beta chains from one sample, sequenced in a study of T cell repertoires in cytomegalovirus infection. From the reads, TCRdb called clonotypes with MiXCR, one entry per CDR3 protein. Of some 700,000 distinct CDR3 sequences in the sample, roughly 35% were seen once. Sequenced material: PBMCs. The receptor set was obtained from a human donor in good health (CMV status not recorded). Some clones in this sample may be carry-over from other donors' samples.

A note on this clonotype: Since no conserved phenylalanine or tryptophan closes the CDR3, a read error is the likely cause. In DNA form, the CDR3 reads TGTGCCAGCAGTTTACTGACCGGGACAGGGATCATTCAGTACTTA. Translated, it gives CASSLLTGTGIIQYL. V usage is TRBV28 and J usage is TRBJ2-4, with 9 bases matching TRBD1. Germline V lookup: CDR1 MDHEN, CDR2 SYDVKM. This CDR3 has 15 amino acids. Trimming at V came to 2 bases and at J to 9 bases, leaving 8 bases not matched to a gene.

As concerns this clonotype: The junction shows a germline mismatch at one end, possibly a read error. This chain joins TRBV15 and TRBJ1-1; D is unresolved. The germline gives CDR1 LNHNV, CDR2 YYDKDF (reference sequence). The CDR3 loop spans 13 amino acids. CDR3 sequence: CSTSNVRNTEAFF. CDR3 DNA: TGTTCCACCAGCAATGTGAGGAACACTGAAGCTTTCTTT.

Concerning this clonotype: The conserved phenylalanine or tryptophan is not found at the CDR3 terminus, so this likely reflects a read error. This chain connects TRBV28 to TRBJ2-7; D is uncertain. The CDR3 totals 13 residues. Germline values: CDR1 MDHEN, CDR2 SYDVKM. V lost 1 base, J lost 3 bases, and 7 bases lay in between. The CDR3: CASSLYTYYEQYL. CDR3 DNA: TGTGCCAGCAGTTTATACACGTACTACGAGCAGTACTTA.

This chain joins TRBV19 and TRBJ1-2; tentative D call: TRBD1 (5 bases). The CDR3 contains 13 residues. V lost 5 bases and J 9 bases, leaving 16 bases between the germline ends. Germline CDR1 reads LNHDA; CDR2 reads SQIVND (reference sequence). CDR3 coding DNA: TGTGCCAGTAGTTCGGGACTCAAGGAGAGCTACACCTTC. Its translation is CASSSGLKESYTF.

The chain employs TRBV11-3 and TRBJ2-1, with 7 bases fitting TRBD2. This CDR3 has 17 residues. CDR1 is SGHNT, CDR2 YENEEA, per germline. Trimming removed 5 bases from V and 5 bases from J; junction bases left unmatched: 15. CDR3 bases: TGTGCCAGCAGCCCCGGGGACTATTCCCCTTACGACAATGAGCAGTTCTTC. Translating it yields CASSPGDYSPYDNEQFF.

A note on this clonotype: A much larger clonotype is one base distant, so this may be a read error. The chain uses TRBV28 and TRBJ1-1; D is possibly TRBD1 (6 bases). This CDR3 has 15 amino acids. CDR1 is MDHEN and CDR2 is SYDVKM in the germline V gene. Here the CDR3 reads CASRLVGQSVTEAFF. CDR3 DNA: TGTGCCAGCCGTTTAGTGGGACAATCAGTCACTGAAGCTTTCTTT.

The chain joins TRBV7-4 to TRBJ2-2; TRBD1 matches 9 bases. Germline CDR1 is SGHVT and CDR2 is SQSDAQ. The trim removed 5 bases at V and 6 bases at J, leaving 10 bases unmatched. The CDR3 is made up of 16 amino acids. The CDR3 loop reads CASSVGQGARPGELFF. In DNA, the CDR3 is TGTGCCAGCAGCGTGGGACAGGGAGCACGCCCCGGGGAGCTGTTTTTT.

The chain joins TRBV20-1 to TRBJ2-7; 10 nucleotides align to TRBD2. Losses at the gene ends were 0 bases for V and 4 bases for J; bases not matched to a gene: 9. The CDR3 is 16 amino acids. Germline V gene data show CDR1 as DFQATT and CDR2 as SNEGSKA (reference sequence). This chain's CDR3 is CSARDQASGSLYEQYF. In DNA, the CDR3 is TGCAGTGCTAGAGATCAGGCTAGCGGGAGTTTATACGAGCAGTACTTC.

Only a few counts were recorded for this clonotype. The chain has TRBV6-2 or TRBV6-3 and TRBJ2-1, with 8 nucleotides matching TRBD1. The germline gives CDR1 MNHEY, CDR2 SVGEGT. CDR3 length: 14 amino acids. Unmatched junction bases numbered 5, after V lost 5 bases and J lost 5 bases. CDR3 nucleotides: TGTGCCAGCAGTCCCGACAGGGGAGACAATGAGCAGTTCTTC. Translation gives CASSPDRGDNEQFF.

This clonotype was counted only a few times. The rearrangement uses TRBV4-2 and TRBJ2-6, with 7 bases identical to TRBD1. CDR3 length equals 16 residues. CDR1 LGHNA and CDR2 YNFKEQ come from the germline V gene. Trimming took 1 base from V and 1 from J; bases not matched to a gene: 1. The CDR3: CASSQGQGSGANVLTF. The CDR3 DNA reads as TGTGCCAGCAGCCAAGGACAGGGTTCTGGGGCCAACGTCCTGACTTTC.

The V gene is TRBV7-8, the J gene TRBJ2-3; unclear D gene. Trimming cost V 5 bases and J 1 base, with 13 bases left between them. This CDR3 is 15 amino acids long. CDR1 is SGHVS and CDR2 is FQNEAQ in the germline V gene. The CDR3 is CASSQFGRRTDTQYF. CDR3 bases: TGTGCCAGCAGCCAGTTTGGGCGCCGCACAGATACGCAGTATTTT.

In its sample, this clonotype was seen a few times. The V gene is TRBV7-6, the J gene TRBJ1-6; D is uncertain. Germline V CDR1 and CDR2: SGHVS, FNYEAQ. With 5 bases removed from V and 13 bases from J, the gap between germline ends came to 15 bases. The CDR3 is 13 amino acids. The CDR3 coding sequence is TGTGCCAGCAGCCTAGGATCCTACCTTCCCCTCCACTTT. It codes for CASSLGSYLPLHF.

In the case of this clonotype: It may be a read error: a sequence one base away is much more abundant. The chain couples TRBV12-3 or TRBV12-4 to TRBJ2-3; perhaps D is TRBD1 or TRBD2 (5 bases each). Deletions cut 5 bases from V and 5 bases from J, with 17 bases between. The CDR3 length is 15 residues. The CDR3 bases are TGTGCCAGCAGTATTACTAGGGAGAGGGGAGATACGCAGTATTTT. Protein: CASSITRERGDTQYF.

The rearrangement links TRBV19 to TRBJ2-4; TRBD1 might be the D (5 bases). V lost 0 bases and J 8 bases, leaving 14 bases between the germline ends. Germline lookup yields CDR1 LNHDA and CDR2 SQIVND (reference sequence). The CDR3 has 15 residues. In DNA, the CDR3 is TGTGCCAGTAGTATAGACGTTCGCAGGGTGGACATTCAGTACTTC. Protein sequence: CASSIDVRRVDIQYF.

As to this clonotype: This likely comes from a read error, as the CDR3 has no conserved phenylalanine or tryptophan at its end. This chain connects TRBV28 to TRBJ1-1; D gene uncertain. CDR1 is MDHEN, CDR2 SYDVKM, per germline. The CDR3 extends over 13 amino acids. Deletions cut 6 bases from V and 1 base from J, with 9 bases between. CDR3 bases: TGTGCCAGCAGAGAGACCGGGAACACTGAAGCTTTCGTT. Its protein is CASRETGNTEAFV.

This clonotype showed up just a few times. The CDR3 DNA reads TGCGCCAGCAGCCAAGTTAGCTTAGCGGGGGCACGAGGTGAGCAGTTCTTC. Translation gives CASSQVSLAGARGEQFF. The chain is built from TRBV4-1 and TRBJ2-1, with 9 bases that match TRBD2. The germline V gene encodes CDR1 MGHRA and CDR2 YSYEKL. The ends lost 1 base at V and 9 bases at J; junction bases unmatched: 13. This CDR3 is 17 amino acids long.

J is TRBJ2-3 and V is TRBV24-1; D uncertain. Trimming cost V 7 bases and J 3 bases, with 16 bases left between them. This CDR3 comprises 15 residues. Germline assignment: CDR1 KGHDR and CDR2 SFDVKD. Here the CDR3 DNA reads TGTGCCACCAGAGATCGTCAGAGGAGTACAGATACGCAGTATTTT. Translated, it gives CATRDRQRSTDTQYF.

The gene calls are TRBV7-6 and TRBJ2-5; weak D call: TRBD1 (6 bases). The CDR3 is 14 amino acids. The V end lost 1 base, the J end lost 5 bases, and 11 bases lay between the germline ends. In germline, CDR1 is SGHVS, CDR2 FNYEAQ. The CDR3 nucleotides read TGTGCCAGCAGCTTAGACAGGGATTGGGAGACCCAGTACTTC. Its protein is CASSLDRDWETQYF.

This clonotype was seen a handful of times. The chain uses TRBV6-5 and TRBJ1-1; D is uncertain. This CDR3 has 14 amino acids. Germline loops: CDR1 MNHEY, CDR2 SVGAGI. Trimming took 0 bases from V and 8 from J, leaving 13 bases between them. The CDR3 here is CASSYSKPSGEAFF. The CDR3 region has the DNA TGTGCCAGCAGTTACTCGAAACCCTCGGGGGAAGCTTTCTTT.

This clonotype has a handful of counts. The chain couples TRBV28 to TRBJ1-5; the match to TRBD1 covers 10 bases. Germline V lookup: CDR1 MDHEN, CDR2 SYDVKM. The CDR3 contains 16 residues. V lost 8 bases, J lost 6 bases, and 13 bases stayed unmatched. The CDR3 region has the DNA TGTGCCAGCCGTAGACCGGGACAGGGGAGATTTCAGCCCCAGCATTTT. This gives the protein CASRRPGQGRFQPQHF.

This clonotype was found a few times. One base away lies a much larger clone, so this may be a sequencing read error. The rearrangement uses TRBV7-3 and TRBJ1-1; tentative D call: TRBD1 (6 bases). The germline V gene has CDR1 SGHTA and CDR2 FQGTGA. The CDR3 consists of 14 residues. The CDR3 reads CSSSRGGLNTEAFF. As DNA, the CDR3 is TGTTCCAGCAGCCGGGGGGGCCTGAACACTGAAGCTTTCTTT. The variable domain in full, completed from reference TRBV7-3 and TRBJ1-1, reads GAGVSQTPSNKVTEKGKYVELRCDPISGHTALYWYRQSLGQGPEFLIYFQGTGAADDSGLPNDRFFAVRPEGSVSTLKIQRTERGDSAVYLCSSSRGGLNTEAFFGQGTRLTVV.

The chain is built from TRBV27 and TRBJ2-7, with TRBD1 matching 8 bases. The CDR3 totals 16 residues. The germline CDR1 and CDR2 sequences are MNHEY and SMNVEV (reference sequence). Losses at the gene ends were 5 bases for V and 5 bases for J; bases not matched to a gene: 14. As DNA, the CDR3 is TGTGCCAGCAGTCCATCTCCAGGGGGCAATGGGGACGAGCAGTACTTC. Its translation is CASSPSPGGNGDEQYF.

For this clonotype: Possible read error: a much larger clone is one base away. The chain employs TRBV7-2 and TRBJ2-5; the D is unclear. The germline CDR1 and CDR2 sequences are SGHTA and FQGNSA. Trimming shortened V by 1 base and J by 5 bases, and 17 bases separated the two germline ends. The CDR3 loop spans 16 amino acids. The CDR3, as DNA: TGTGCCAGCAGCTTAGAATCGGTCGTGGCTGGGGAGACCCAGTACTTC. Translation: CASSLESVVAGETQYF.

This clonotype was picked up a small number of times. The chain has TRBV12-3 or TRBV12-4 and TRBJ1-6; D perhaps matches TRBD1 (5 bases). The CDR3 spans 14 residues. V lost 6 bases, J lost 6 bases, and 12 bases lay in between. The CDR3 sequence: CASRGTPGNSPLHF. The CDR3 bases are TGTGCCAGCAGAGGGACGCCCGGTAATTCACCCCTCCACTTT.

The chain has TRBV6-8 and TRBJ1-6, with D hard to call. The CDR3 consists of 15 residues. Per germline, CDR1 MNHGY and CDR2 SAAAGT. V was shortened by 6 bases and J by 4 bases, with 13 bases between the two germline ends. Written as DNA, the CDR3 is TGTGCCAGCAGGCCAGAGGTCTCTTATAATTCACCCCTCCACTTT. Translating it yields CASRPEVSYNSPLHF.

This chain uses TRBV2 with TRBJ2-3; a possible D gene is TRBD2 (6 bases). This CDR3 comprises 15 residues. Germline loops: CDR1 SNHLY, CDR2 FYNNEI. V was pared by 8 bases and J by 4 bases, with 19 bases between. The CDR3 sequence: CASSGGALGADTQYF. CDR3 nucleotide sequence: TGTGCCAGCTCGGGCGGGGCCCTCGGGGCAGATACGCAGTATTTT. Full variable domain (missing parts from reference TRBV2 and TRBJ2-3): EPEVTQTPSHQVTQMGQEVILRCVPISNHLYFYWYRQILGQKVEFLVSFYNNEISEKSEIFDDQFSVERPDGSNFTLKIRSTKLEDSAMYFCASSGGALGADTQYFGPGTRLTVL.

This clonotype was seen a single time. The chain has TRBV6-6 and TRBJ2-2, with D tentatively TRBD1 (6 bases). V was cut by 6 bases and J by 1 base, with 24 bases left in between. The CDR3 is 19 residues long. Per germline, CDR1 MNHNY and CDR2 SVGAGI (reference sequence). The CDR3 is CASRDKIIGTRLNTGELFF. The CDR3 bases are TGTGCCAGCAGGGACAAAATTATTGGGACACGATTGAACACCGGGGAGCTGTTTTTT.

This rearrangement joins TRBV11-2 to TRBJ2-6; D might be TRBD1 or TRBD2, each matching 5 bases. The CDR3 covers 16 residues. The ends were cut back, 4 bases at V and 1 base at J, with 11 bases in the middle. The germline V gene has CDR1 SGHAT and CDR2 FQNNGV. CDR3 nucleotide sequence: TGTGCCAGCAGCTCCGGGACGACATCTGGGGCCAACGTCCTGACTTTC. Translated: CASSSGTTSGANVLTF.

The chain has TRBV20-1 and TRBJ1-1; TRBD1 matches at 8 bases. Germline V gene sequence: CDR1 DFQATT, CDR2 SNEGSKA (reference sequence). V was clipped by 5 bases and J by 5 bases; unmatched bases: 13. The CDR3 is 15 residues long. CDR3 sequence (DNA): TGCAGTGCTGACGGCCCTCGACAGGGGAGGACTGAAGCTTTCTTT. Amino acid sequence: CSADGPRQGRTEAFF.

Details on this clonotype: This sequence may be a read error, since a much larger clone differs from it by one base. J is TRBJ2-7 and V is TRBV28, with a weak D call TRBD2 (6 bases). The V end lost 6 bases, the J end lost 2 bases, and 29 bases lay between the germline ends. CDR3 length equals 19 residues. Germline CDR1 reads MDHEN; CDR2 reads SYDVKM. The CDR3 here is CASSSKLALASANPYEQYF. The CDR3 DNA sequence: TGTGCCAGCAGCTCTAAACTAGCATTAGCGTCCGCTAACCCCTACGAGCAGTACTTC.

This clonotype was observed a handful of times. CDR3 bases: TGTGCCAGCAGTTTATTTCCTAGCGGGAGGAGCAGTACCTACAATGAGCAGTTCTTC. Translating it yields CASSLFPSGRSSTYNEQFF. The chain joins TRBV27 to TRBJ2-1, with 11 bases aligning to TRBD2. Unmatched junction bases numbered 10, after V lost 1 base and J lost 2 bases. The germline CDR1 and CDR2 sequences are MNHEY and SMNVEV (reference sequence). This CDR3 is 19 amino acids long.

Concerning this clonotype itself: Since no conserved phenylalanine or tryptophan closes the CDR3, a read error is the likely cause. In DNA form, the CDR3 reads TGTGCCAGCAGCTCGGGACAGTTGATCTTCTATGGCTACACCTTA. It yields the protein CASSSGQLIFYGYTL. The chain links TRBV7-2 to TRBJ1-2; TRBD1 matches at 7 bases. Germline trimming cut 4 bases from V and 4 bases from J; bases unmatched to any gene: 9. CDR1 SGHTA and CDR2 FQGNSA come from the germline V gene. CDR3 length: 15 amino acids.